A single sample is the source of the 7 T cell receptor beta chains below, sequenced in a study of CD4 T cell repertoires in COVID-19. These memory T cells were uncultured and sequenced directly after ex vivo isolation. Assay used: immunoSEQ multiplex PCR; TCRdb lists only in-frame clones, some missing. The sample carries about 24,000 clones, 93% recorded once. The sample here was circulating follicular helper CD4+ T cells (cTfh) from blood, taken before the COVID-19 pandemic. These receptors were obtained from a human donor who had COVID-19.

The J gene is TRBJ2-4, the V gene TRBV28; 8 nucleotides line up with TRBD1. Germline V CDR1 and CDR2: MDHEN, SYDVKM. The CDR3 totals 17 residues. V shed 6 bases, J shed 1 base, and the junction held 11 bases outside the gene matches. In DNA, the CDR3 is TGTGCCAGCAGAACTACCCAGGGGGCGCGGGCCAAAAACATTCAGTACTTC. This gives the protein CASRTTQGARAKNIQYF.

The chain joins TRBV5-6 to TRBJ2-5; D unclear. V shed 4 bases and J shed 1 base, with 17 bases lying between them. The germline V gene encodes CDR1 SGHDT and CDR2 YYEEEE. The CDR3 is made up of 16 amino acids. The CDR3 is CASSPLLGSFQETQYF. The CDR3 bases are TGTGCCAGCAGCCCACTCCTCGGGTCCTTCCAAGAGACCCAGTACTTC.

The chain uses TRBV6-5 and TRBJ2-5, with TRBD2 matching 11 bases. Germline V gene data show CDR1 as MNHEY and CDR2 as SVGAGI. V was pared by 6 bases and J by 4 bases, with 7 bases of the junction left unmatched. The CDR3 runs 15 residues. CDR3: CASRLAGGLGETQYF. The CDR3 DNA is TGTGCCAGCAGATTAGCGGGGGGGCTGGGAGAGACCCAGTACTTC.

The chain links TRBV10-3 to TRBJ1-1, with 8 nucleotides matching TRBD1. CDR3 size: 12 residues. V dropped 6 bases and J dropped 4; count of bases not matched to a gene: 1. Germline CDR1 and CDR2: ENHRY and SYGVKD. CDR3 protein: CAIRDRVTEAFF. The CDR3 DNA reads TGTGCCATCAGGGACAGGGTCACTGAAGCTTTCTTT.

The chain joins TRBV11-2 to TRBJ2-7; D is unclear. Trimming pared 0 bases from V and 5 bases from J, leaving 5 bases between. Germline V gives CDR1 SGHAT, CDR2 FQNNGV. The CDR3 is 12 amino acids. For the CDR3, the DNA is TGTGCCAGCAGCTTAGATTCTCACGAGCAGTACTTC. Amino acid sequence: CASSLDSHEQYF.

The chain links TRBV6-5 to TRBJ1-5; unclear D gene. The CDR3 runs to 15 residues. CDR1 MNHEY and CDR2 SVGAGI come from the germline V gene. The V and J ends lost 2 bases and 0 bases respectively, with 8 bases between them. The CDR3, as DNA: TGTGCCAGCAGTTACCTAGGTGATAGCAATCAGCCCCAGCATTTT. This gives the protein CASSYLGDSNQPQHF.

In this sample, this clone turned up once. The chain combines TRBV5-1 with TRBJ1-6, with TRBD1 matching 12 bases. V shed 3 bases and J 5 bases; nucleotides not matched to a gene: 3. Germline V gene sequence: CDR1 SGHRS, CDR2 YFSETQ. This CDR3 contains 16 residues. The CDR3 reads CASSSGQGANNSPLHF. The CDR3 region has the DNA TGCGCCAGCAGCTCGGGACAGGGGGCGAATAATTCACCCCTCCACTTT.